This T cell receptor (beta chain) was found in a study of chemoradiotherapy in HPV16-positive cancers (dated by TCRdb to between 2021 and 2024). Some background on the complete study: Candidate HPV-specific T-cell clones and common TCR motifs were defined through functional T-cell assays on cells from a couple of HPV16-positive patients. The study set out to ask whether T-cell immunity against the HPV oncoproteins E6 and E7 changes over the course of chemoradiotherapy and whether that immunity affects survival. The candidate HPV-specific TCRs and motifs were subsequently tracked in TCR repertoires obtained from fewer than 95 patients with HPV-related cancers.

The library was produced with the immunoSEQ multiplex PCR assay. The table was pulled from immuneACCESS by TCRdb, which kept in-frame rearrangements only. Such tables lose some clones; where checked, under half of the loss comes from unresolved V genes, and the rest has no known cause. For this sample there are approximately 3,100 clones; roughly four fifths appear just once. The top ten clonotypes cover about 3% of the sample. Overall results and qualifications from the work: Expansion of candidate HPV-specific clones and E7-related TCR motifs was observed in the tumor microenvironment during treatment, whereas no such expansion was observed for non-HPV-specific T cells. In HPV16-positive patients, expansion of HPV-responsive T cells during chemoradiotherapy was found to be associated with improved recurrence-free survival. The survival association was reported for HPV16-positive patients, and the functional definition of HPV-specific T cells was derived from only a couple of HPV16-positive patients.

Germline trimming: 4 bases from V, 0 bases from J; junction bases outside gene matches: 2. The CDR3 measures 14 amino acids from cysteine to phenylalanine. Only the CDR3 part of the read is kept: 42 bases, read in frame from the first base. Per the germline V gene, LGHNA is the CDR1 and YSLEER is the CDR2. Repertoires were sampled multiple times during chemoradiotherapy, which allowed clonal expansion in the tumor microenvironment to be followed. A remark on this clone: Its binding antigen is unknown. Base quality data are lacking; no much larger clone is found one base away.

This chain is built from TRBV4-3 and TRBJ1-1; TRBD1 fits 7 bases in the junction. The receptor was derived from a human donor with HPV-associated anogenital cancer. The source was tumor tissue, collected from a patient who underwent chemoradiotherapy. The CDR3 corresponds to CASSPGGVNTEAFF. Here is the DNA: TGCGCCAGCAGCCCAGGGGGGGTGAACACTGAAGCTTTCTTT.